The clone carrying this T cell receptor gamma chain is labeled medium-sized. Its antigen remains unknown. TCRdb re-called the multiplex PCR reads using CATT. Of thousands of gamma-chain clones in the sample, about a tenth were seen once. The sample originates from a study of gamma delta lymphoproliferative disorders and STAT genes. Study at large: Gamma-chain libraries were built from at least 50 ng of genomic DNA with the LymphoTrack Dx TCRG Assay. Whole-study results and caveats: In whole-repertoire clustering, gamma separated patients from controls, unlike delta.

Genomic DNA from isolated PBMCs served as the sequencing template. The CDR3 has 13 residues. V trimming: 11 bases; J trimming: 6 bases; junction bases outside the gene matches: 10. The gene calls are TRGV10 and TRGJP1. TCRdb carries no J gene annotation; the J gene was assigned here by matching the DNA with germline. TRGV10 is identified as an open reading frame with a role that is uncertain. Sequencing was carried out using blood. This clonotype was sampled from a human donor in good health. DNA for the CDR3: TGTGCTGCGAAGGGAAGCCCTGGTTGGTTCAAGATATTT. Translated: CAAKGSPGWFKIF.